This T cell receptor beta chain came from a study of sequential checkpoint blockade in melanoma. The treatment is: randomized to nivolumab then ipilimumab (arm A) or the reverse (arm B). The CDR3 spans 15 residues. Germline V lookup: CDR1 SGDLS, CDR2 YYNGEE. Trimming left V 0 bases short and J 6 bases short, with 13 bases between. TCRdb's copy holds only in-frame clones and misses some; the assay was immunoSEQ multiplex PCR. The table lists 11,000 to 15,000 clones, 55% to 75% of them singletons. The chain recombines TRBV9 with TRBJ1-5, with a tentative D call TRBD1 (5 bases). The TCR sequence derives from a human donor with melanoma. The input for sequencing was CD8+ T cells sorted from blood (inferred from file names), taken from a patient given nivolumab and ipilimumab in sequence. In DNA form, the CDR3 reads TGTGCCAGCAGCGTAGGCGGGGGTGTAGGTCAGCCCCAGCATTTT. It yields the protein CASSVGGGVGQPQHF.